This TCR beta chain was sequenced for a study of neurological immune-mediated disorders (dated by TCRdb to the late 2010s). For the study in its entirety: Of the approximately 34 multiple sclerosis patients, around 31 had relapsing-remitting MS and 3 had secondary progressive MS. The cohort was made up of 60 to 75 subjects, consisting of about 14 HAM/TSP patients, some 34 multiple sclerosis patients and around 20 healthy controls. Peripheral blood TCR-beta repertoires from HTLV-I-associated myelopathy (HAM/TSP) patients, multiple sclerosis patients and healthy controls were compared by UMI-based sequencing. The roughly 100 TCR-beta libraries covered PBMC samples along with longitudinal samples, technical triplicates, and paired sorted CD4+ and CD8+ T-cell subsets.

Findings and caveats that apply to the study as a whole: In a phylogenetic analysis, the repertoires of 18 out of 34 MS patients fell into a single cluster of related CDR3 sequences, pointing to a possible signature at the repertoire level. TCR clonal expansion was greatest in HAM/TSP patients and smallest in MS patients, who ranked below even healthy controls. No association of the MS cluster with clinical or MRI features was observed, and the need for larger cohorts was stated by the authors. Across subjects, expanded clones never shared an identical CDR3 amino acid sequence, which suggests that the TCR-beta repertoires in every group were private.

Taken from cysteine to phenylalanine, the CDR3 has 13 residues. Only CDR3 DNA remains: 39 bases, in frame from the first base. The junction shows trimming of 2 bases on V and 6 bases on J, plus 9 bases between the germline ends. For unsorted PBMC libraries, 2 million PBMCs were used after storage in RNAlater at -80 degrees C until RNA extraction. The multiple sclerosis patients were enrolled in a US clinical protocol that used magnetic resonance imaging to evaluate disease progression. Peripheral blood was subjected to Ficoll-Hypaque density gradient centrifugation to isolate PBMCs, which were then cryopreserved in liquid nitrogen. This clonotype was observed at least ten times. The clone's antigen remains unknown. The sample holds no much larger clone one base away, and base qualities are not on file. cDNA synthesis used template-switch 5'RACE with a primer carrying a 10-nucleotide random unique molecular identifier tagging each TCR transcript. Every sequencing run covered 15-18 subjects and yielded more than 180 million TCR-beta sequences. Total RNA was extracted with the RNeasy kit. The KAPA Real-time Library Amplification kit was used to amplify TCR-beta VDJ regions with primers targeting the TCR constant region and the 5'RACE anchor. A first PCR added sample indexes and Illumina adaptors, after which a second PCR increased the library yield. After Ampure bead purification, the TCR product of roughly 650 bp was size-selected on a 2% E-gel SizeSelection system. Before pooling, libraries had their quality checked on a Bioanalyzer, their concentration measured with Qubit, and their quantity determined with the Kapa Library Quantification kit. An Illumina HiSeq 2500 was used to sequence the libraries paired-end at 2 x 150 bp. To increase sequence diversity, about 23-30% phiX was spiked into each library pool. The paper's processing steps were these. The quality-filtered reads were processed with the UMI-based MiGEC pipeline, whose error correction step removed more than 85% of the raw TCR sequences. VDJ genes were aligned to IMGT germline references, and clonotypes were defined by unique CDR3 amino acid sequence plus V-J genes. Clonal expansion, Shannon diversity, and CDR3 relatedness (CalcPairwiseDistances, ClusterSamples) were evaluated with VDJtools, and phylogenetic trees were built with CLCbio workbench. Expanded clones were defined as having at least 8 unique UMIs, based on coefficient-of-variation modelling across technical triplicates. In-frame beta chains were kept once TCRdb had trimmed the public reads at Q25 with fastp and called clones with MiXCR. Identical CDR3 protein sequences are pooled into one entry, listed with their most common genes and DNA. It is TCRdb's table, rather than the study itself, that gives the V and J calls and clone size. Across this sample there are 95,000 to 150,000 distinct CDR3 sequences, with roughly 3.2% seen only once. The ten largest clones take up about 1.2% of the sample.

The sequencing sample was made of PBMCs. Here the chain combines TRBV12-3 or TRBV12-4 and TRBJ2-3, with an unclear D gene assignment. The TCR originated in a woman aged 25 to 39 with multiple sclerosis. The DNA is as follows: TGTGCCAGCAGTTTACGCAGATGGGATACGCAGTATTTT. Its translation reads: CASSLRRWDTQYF.